What follows are 25 T cell receptor beta chains derived from one specimen sequenced in a study of Graves' ophthalmopathy and Graves' hyperthyroidism. Investigators amplified TCR beta CDR3 regions from RNA transcripts. First-round RT-PCR with HTBI primers preceded a second-round multiplex PCR. MiXCR, run by TCRdb on the multiplex PCR reads, gives a single entry per CDR3 protein. Here the sample spans about half a million distinct CDR3 sequences, around 15% being singletons. Sequenced: blood. Receptor source: a woman under 40 with Graves' ophthalmopathy.

The count of this clonotype is one. Given a much more abundant clone one base away, this may be a read error. V gene TRBV6-4 combines with J gene TRBJ2-5; no firm D call. This CDR3 spans 14 amino acids. Germline V gene data show CDR1 as MRHNA and CDR2 as SNTAGT. The CDR3: CASSAIPHQETQDF. In DNA form, the CDR3 reads TGTGCCAGCAGTGCCATACCTCACCAAGAGACCCAGGACTTC.

This clonotype was found a few times. The chain recombines TRBV25-1 with TRBJ1-6; the D gene is possibly TRBD1 (5 bases). Deletions cut 1 base from V and 7 bases from J, with 11 bases between. The V gene's germline CDR1 is MGHDK and CDR2 SYGVNS. CDR3 length: 15 residues. As DNA, the CDR3 is TGTGCCAGCAGTGAATGGGAGGGGTTAAATTCACCCCTCCACTTT. Residues: CASSEWEGLNSPLHF.

The chain joins TRBV29-1 to TRBJ2-2, with D perhaps matching TRBD2 (6 bases). This CDR3 has 15 residues. V was trimmed by 3 bases and J by 4 bases, leaving 15 bases between them. Per the germline V gene, CDR1 is SQVTM and CDR2 is ANQGSEA. The CDR3 protein is CSVEGGRGLTGELFF. Here the CDR3 DNA reads TGCAGCGTTGAGGGGGGTCGGGGACTCACCGGGGAGCTGTTTTTT.

The sample holds many counts of this clonotype. J is TRBJ2-5 and V is TRBV6-5; TRBD2 matches at 10 bases. The V segment lost 5 bases and the J segment 5 bases; nucleotides outside the gene matches: 5. CDR1 and CDR2 from the germline V gene are MNHEY and SVGAGI. The CDR3 is 14 residues long. CDR3 sequence (DNA): TGTGCCAGCAGTCCAGGGACTAGCGATGAGACCCAGTACTTC. Translated, it gives CASSPGTSDETQYF.

This clonotype was picked up many times. V is TRBV25-1 and J is TRBJ1-2; D call uncertain. The CDR3 has 12 residues. V shed 5 bases and J shed 9 bases, with 13 bases lying between them. Germline CDR1 MGHDK, CDR2 SYGVNS. The CDR3 here is CASSSDPWSYTF. As DNA, the CDR3 is TGTGCCAGCAGTTCGGACCCATGGAGCTACACCTTC.

The sample holds many counts of this clonotype. This sequence joins TRBV6-1 and TRBJ2-7; D unclear. With 10 bases removed from V and 2 bases from J, the gap between germline ends came to 6 bases. This CDR3 has 10 residues. Germline V gives CDR1 MNHNS, CDR2 SASEGT. The CDR3 bases are TGTGCCACCAGAACCTACGAGCAGTACTTC. Amino acids: CATRTYEQYF.

This clonotype was counted at least ten times. This CDR3 reads CASRPTGRDIQYF. The CDR3 DNA reads TGTGCCAGCAGACCTACAGGTCGGGACATTCAGTACTTC. The chain uses TRBV6-2 or TRBV6-3 and TRBJ2-4, with a tentative D call TRBD1 (5 bases). V dropped 6 bases and J dropped 8 bases, with 14 bases sitting between them. This CDR3 spans 13 amino acids. The germline CDR1 and CDR2 sequences are MNHEY and SVGEGT.

This chain connects TRBV5-1 to TRBJ2-5; the D gene is possibly TRBD2 (7 bases). CDR1 SGHRS and CDR2 YFSETQ come from the germline V gene. The CDR3 spans 16 residues. V was shortened by 3 bases and J by 4 bases, with 19 bases between the two germline ends. For the CDR3, the DNA is TGCGCCAGCAGCTCCGGCCTCCAGGGGAGGGGAGAGACCCAGTACTTC. This codes for CASSSGLQGRGETQYF.

This clonotype occurred many times. This chain uses TRBV6-1 with TRBJ1-5, with D perhaps TRBD1 (5 bases). Between the trimmed V and J ends, which lost 6 bases and 3 bases, there was a span of 15 bases. The CDR3 extends over 15 amino acids. Germline assignment: CDR1 MNHNS and CDR2 SASEGT. The CDR3 loop is CASSHRWDPNQPQHF. The CDR3, as DNA: TGTGCCAGCAGCCACCGTTGGGACCCCAATCAGCCCCAGCATTTT.

The chain is built from TRBV2 and TRBJ1-1, with D perhaps matching TRBD1 (5 bases). The germline gives CDR1 SNHLY, CDR2 FYNNEI. This CDR3 contains 14 residues. Trimming stripped 4 bases from V and 2 bases from J, with 11 bases between. The CDR3 region is CASSGQTLNTEAFF. In DNA form, the CDR3 reads TGTGCCAGCAGTGGACAGACGTTAAACACTGAAGCTTTCTTT. Together with reference TRBV2 and TRBJ1-1, the CDR3 gives the full variable domain: EPEVTQTPSHQVTQMGQEVILRCVPISNHLYFYWYRQILGQKVEFLVSFYNNEISEKSEIFDDQFSVERPDGSNFTLKIRSTKLEDSAMYFCASSGQTLNTEAFFGQGTRLTVV.

This clonotype was seen a few times. The gene calls are TRBV15 and TRBJ2-7; a weak D match, TRBD1 (6 bases). Looked up from germline, CDR1 is LNHNV and CDR2 is YYDKDF (reference sequence). The V end lost 0 bases, the J end lost 6 bases, and 12 bases lay between the germline ends. The CDR3 is 14 amino acids. The DNA of the CDR3 is TGTGCCACCAGCAGAGATCAGGGGAAGATCGAGCAGTACTTC. Its protein product is CATSRDQGKIEQYF.

This clonotype was picked up many times. The chain combines TRBV12-3 or TRBV12-4 with TRBJ1-2; D may be TRBD1 (6 bases). The CDR3 extends over 16 amino acids. Trimming stripped 0 bases from V and 5 bases from J, with 16 bases between. This chain's CDR3 is CASSLARGGVYYGYTF. The CDR3 coding sequence is TGTGCCAGCAGTTTAGCGAGAGGGGGTGTGTATTATGGCTACACCTTC.

This clonotype was detected a few times. The rearrangement joins TRBV30 to TRBJ2-4, with a tentative D call TRBD1 (7 bases). CDR3 length: 12 amino acids. Germline loops: CDR1 GTSNPN, CDR2 SVGIG (reference sequence). V gave up 7 bases and J gave up 4 bases, with 11 bases separating them. The CDR3 bases are TGTGCCTTGACAGGGAGGAAAAACATTCAGTACTTC. It specifies CALTGRKNIQYF.

On this clonotype: A single base separates this from a much larger clone, so it may be a read error. In this CDR3 the conserved last residue, phenylalanine or tryptophan, is missing, so a read error is likely. CDR3 sequence: CASSIRTGVSSYEQYY. The CDR3, as DNA: TGTGCCAGCAGCATAAGAACAGGGGTGAGCTCCTACGAGCAGTACTAC. The chain employs TRBV14 and TRBJ2-7; 7 positions match TRBD1. The CDR3 runs to 16 residues. Germline-derived CDR1 and CDR2 are SGHDN and FVKESK. V lost 5 bases, J lost 0 bases, and 10 bases stayed unmatched.

This clonotype has a count of ten or more. The CDR3 loop reads CASKRESGDSNQPQHF. The CDR3 region has the DNA TGTGCCAGCAAGCGCGAGTCGGGGGATAGCAATCAGCCCCAGCATTTT. The rearrangement links TRBV6-1 to TRBJ1-5, with TRBD1 as a possible D gene (5 bases). Germline V gene lookup returns CDR1 MNHNS and CDR2 SASEGT. V lost 7 bases, J lost 0 bases, and 16 bases lay in between. The CDR3 runs to 16 residues.

The chain uses TRBV2 and TRBJ2-7, with D maybe TRBD1 (6 bases). V was pared by 5 bases and J by 6 bases, with 17 bases between. The CDR3 is 14 amino acids. CDR1 is SNHLY and CDR2 is FYNNEI in the germline V gene. The CDR3 spells CASSPPQGISEQYF. In DNA, the CDR3 is TGTGCCAGCAGTCCACCACAGGGAATAAGCGAGCAGTACTTC.

This clonotype was observed many times. The chain recombines TRBV24-1 with TRBJ1-1; 7 nucleotides line up with TRBD1. The CDR3 contains 13 residues. Germline CDR1 KGHDR, CDR2 SFDVKD. J was trimmed by 2 bases and V by 8 bases; bases with no gene match: 4. The CDR3 nucleotides read TGTGCCACCACCGGGACAGATAACACTGAAGCTTTCTTT. Amino acid sequence: CATTGTDNTEAFF.

At least ten counts were recorded for this clonotype. V gene TRBV5-1 combines with J gene TRBJ1-1, with no clear D. Per the germline V gene, CDR1 is SGHRS and CDR2 is YFSETQ. V lost 5 bases, J lost 0 bases, and 8 bases lay in between. The CDR3 is 13 amino acids. The CDR3 DNA reads TGCGCCAGCAGAGCCTCCATGAACACTGAAGCTTTCTTT. Encoded protein: CASRASMNTEAFF.

The J gene is TRBJ2-7, the V gene TRBV4-1; D gene unclear. Germline V gene sequence: CDR1 MGHRA, CDR2 YSYEKL. Trimming pared 1 base from V and 6 bases from J, leaving 10 bases between. The CDR3 loop spans 13 amino acids. CDR3 region: CASSQVVGSEQYF. CDR3 nucleotides: TGCGCCAGCAGCCAAGTGGTGGGCAGCGAGCAGTACTTC.

This clonotype has ten or more counts. The rearrangement uses TRBV28 and TRBJ2-5; TRBD2 might be the D (6 bases). Germline V lookup: CDR1 MDHEN, CDR2 SYDVKM. There are 14 residues in the CDR3. The V end was cut by 2 bases, the J end by 1 base, with 8 bases between. In DNA form, the CDR3 reads TGTGCCAGCAGTTTAGGGGACTTCCAAGAGACCCAGTACTTC. Its translation: CASSLGDFQETQYF.

The table lists this clonotype with many counts. The rearrangement uses TRBV29-1 and TRBJ2-7; TRBD1 matches at 8 bases. V shed 2 bases, J shed 6 bases, and the junction held 3 bases outside the gene matches. The length of the CDR3 is 12 residues. The germline V gene encodes CDR1 SQVTM and CDR2 ANQGSEA. Written as DNA, the CDR3 is TGCAGCGTTGAACGGGACAGGAGCGAGCAGTACTTC. This sequence encodes CSVERDRSEQYF.

The chain carries TRBV9 and TRBJ2-7, with D perhaps matching TRBD1 (6 bases). Germline CDR1 reads SGDLS; CDR2 reads YYNGEE. The CDR3 loop spans 16 amino acids. In DNA, the CDR3 is TGTGTCTGCAGCGTAGTTGGGATAGGGGGTCTGTACGAGCAGTACTTC. Translating gives CVCSVVGIGGLYEQYF. Full variable domain (remainder filled in from reference TRBV9 and TRBJ2-7): DSGVTQTPKHLITATGQRVTLRCSPRSGDLSVYWYQQSLDQGLQFLIQYYNGEERAKGNILERFSAQQFPDLHSELNLSSLELGDSALYFCVCSVVGIGGLYEQYFGPGTRLTVT.

This clonotype came up many times. The V gene is TRBV28, the J gene TRBJ2-7, with D perhaps TRBD1 or TRBD2 (5 bases each). Germline V lookup: CDR1 MDHEN, CDR2 SYDVKM. The CDR3 runs to 10 residues. For the CDR3, the DNA is TGTGAGGGACCCTCCTACGAGCAGTACTTC. It is translated as CEGPSYEQYF.

This clonotype has ten or more counts. V and J are TRBV15 and TRBJ1-3; TRBD1 is a possible D gene (5 bases). The ends were cut back, 1 base at V and 2 bases at J, with 6 bases in the middle. CDR3 length: 14 residues. From germline, CDR1 is LNHNV and CDR2 YYDKDF (reference sequence). The CDR3 DNA follows: TGTGCCACCAGCAGAGGGGGGACTGGAAACACCATATATTTT. Residues: CATSRGGTGNTIYF.

The table lists this clonotype with many counts. CDR3 sequence: CASSEDSVAETQYF. CDR3 DNA: TGCGCCAGCAGTGAGGACTCCGTCGCGGAGACCCAGTACTTC. V is TRBV10-1 and J is TRBJ2-5, with unresolved D. In germline, CDR1 is WNHNN, CDR2 SYGVQD (reference sequence). Trimming shortened V by 2 bases and J by 5 bases, and 12 bases separated the two germline ends. The CDR3 is made up of 14 amino acids.